This T cell receptor (beta chain) comes out of a study of shared clonotypes between healthy human individuals. Study overall: Each donor's CD8 memory used one plate, CD8 naive two, each CD4 subset three.

Sequencing used immunoSEQ multiplex PCR; TCRdb keeps in-frame clones, though not all of them. The data hold fewer than 3 million clones, with under 95% observed a single time. CDR3 size: 16 residues. The ends lost 2 bases at V and 4 bases at J; junction bases unmatched: 9. Germline CDR1 and CDR2: MNHNS and SASEGT. This TCR derives from a man aged 18 to 29 in good health. Some clones in this sample may be carry-over from other donors' samples. The chain recombines TRBV6-1 with TRBJ2-3, with 7 bases lining up with TRBD2. Input material: naive CD4+ T cells from PBMCs. The subset is: CD45RA+ positively selected. In DNA, the CDR3 is TGTGCCAGCAGTGAATCTTGGGGAGGGAACGCAGATACGCAGTATTTT. Residues: CASSESWGGNADTQYF.